Given below is one T cell receptor beta chain in context. Antigen: not known. These data belong to a study of cytomegalovirus exposure and HLA in healthy donors. Overall study results and limits: Overall, roughly 150 TCR beta chains were annotated as cytomegalovirus-associated. Equally common other TCR beta chains were less clonally expanded than HLA-associated ones, a later analysis found. HLA allele associations emerged for roughly 17,000 TCR beta sequences in a later analysis, at 0.05 false discovery rate.

CDR1 is LGHNA and CDR2 is YNFKEQ in the germline V gene. The ends were cut back, 1 base at V and 7 bases at J, with 13 bases in the middle. The CDR3 sequence is 15 residues long. The PCR made use of 60 Vbeta and 13 Jbeta primers. The data were produced by immunoSEQ multiplex PCR, yet TCRdb's version contains in-frame clones alone and is incomplete. Here the sample spans 180,000 or so clones, roughly 79% being singletons. The sequence came from a woman between 18 and 29 years old in good health and CMV-seropositive. The chain uses TRBV4-2 and TRBJ1-4; D might be TRBD1 (5 bases). Input material: PBMCs. The CDR3 region is CASSQVQGVGEKLFF. The DNA of the CDR3 is TGTGCCAGCAGCCAAGTCCAAGGGGTGGGTGAAAAACTGTTTTTT.